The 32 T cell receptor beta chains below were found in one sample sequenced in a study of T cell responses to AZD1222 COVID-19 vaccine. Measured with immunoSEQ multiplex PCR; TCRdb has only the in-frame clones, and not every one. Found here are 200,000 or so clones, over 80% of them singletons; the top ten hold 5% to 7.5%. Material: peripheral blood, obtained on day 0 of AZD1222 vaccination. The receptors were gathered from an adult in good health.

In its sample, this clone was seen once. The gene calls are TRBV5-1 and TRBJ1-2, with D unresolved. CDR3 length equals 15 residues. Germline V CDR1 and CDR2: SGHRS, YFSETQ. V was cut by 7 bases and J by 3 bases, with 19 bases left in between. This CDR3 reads CASLLRGLRDYGYTF. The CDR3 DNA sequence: TGCGCCAGCTTGCTCCGCGGACTCAGAGACTATGGCTACACCTTC.

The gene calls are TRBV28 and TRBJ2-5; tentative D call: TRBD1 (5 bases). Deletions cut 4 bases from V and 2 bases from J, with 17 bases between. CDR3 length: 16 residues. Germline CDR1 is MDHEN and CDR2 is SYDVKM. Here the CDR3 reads CASSSLVDSPQETQYF. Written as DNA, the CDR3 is TGTGCCAGCAGTTCCCTCGTAGACAGTCCTCAAGAGACCCAGTACTTC. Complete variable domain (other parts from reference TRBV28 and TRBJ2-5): DVKVTQSSRYLVKRTGEKVFLECVQDMDHENMFWYRQDPGLGLRLIYFSYDVKMKEKGDIPEGYSVSREKKERFSLILESASTNQTSMYLCASSSLVDSPQETQYFGPGTRLLVL.

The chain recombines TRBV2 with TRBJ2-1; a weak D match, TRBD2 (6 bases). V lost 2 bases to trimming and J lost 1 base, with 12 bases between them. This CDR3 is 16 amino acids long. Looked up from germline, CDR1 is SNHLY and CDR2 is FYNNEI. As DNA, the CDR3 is TGTGCCAGCAGTGAAAGGGCGGGATCTTCCTACAATGAGCAGTTCTTC. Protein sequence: CASSERAGSSYNEQFF.

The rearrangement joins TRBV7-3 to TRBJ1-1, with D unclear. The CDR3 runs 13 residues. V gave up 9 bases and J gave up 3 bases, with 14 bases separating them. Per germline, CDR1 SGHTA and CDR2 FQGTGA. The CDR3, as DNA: TGTGCCAGTCGACAAGACCCAGACACTGAAGCTTTCTTT. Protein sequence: CASRQDPDTEAFF.

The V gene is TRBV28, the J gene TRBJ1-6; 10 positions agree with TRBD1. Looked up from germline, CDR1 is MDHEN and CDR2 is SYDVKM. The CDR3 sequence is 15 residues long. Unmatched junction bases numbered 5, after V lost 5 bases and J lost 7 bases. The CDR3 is CASSPPGQGNSPLHF. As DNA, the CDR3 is TGTGCCAGCAGTCCCCCGGGACAGGGGAATTCACCCCTCCACTTT. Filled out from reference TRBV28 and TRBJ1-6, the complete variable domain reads DVKVTQSSRYLVKRTGEKVFLECVQDMDHENMFWYRQDPGLGLRLIYFSYDVKMKEKGDIPEGYSVSREKKERFSLILESASTNQTSMYLCASSPPGQGNSPLHFGNGTRLTVT.

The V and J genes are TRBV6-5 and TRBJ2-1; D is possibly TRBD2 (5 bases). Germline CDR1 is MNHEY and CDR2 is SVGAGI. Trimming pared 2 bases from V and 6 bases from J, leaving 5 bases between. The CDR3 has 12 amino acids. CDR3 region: CASSYGLNEQFF. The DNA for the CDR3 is TGTGCCAGCAGTTACGGACTCAATGAGCAGTTCTTC.

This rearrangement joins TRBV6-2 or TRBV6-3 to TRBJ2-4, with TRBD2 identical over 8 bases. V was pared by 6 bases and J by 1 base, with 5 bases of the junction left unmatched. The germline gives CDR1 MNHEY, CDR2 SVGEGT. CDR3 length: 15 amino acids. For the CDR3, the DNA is TGTGCCAGCAGCAGACTAGCGACCGCCAAAAACATTCAGTACTTC. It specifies CASSRLATAKNIQYF.

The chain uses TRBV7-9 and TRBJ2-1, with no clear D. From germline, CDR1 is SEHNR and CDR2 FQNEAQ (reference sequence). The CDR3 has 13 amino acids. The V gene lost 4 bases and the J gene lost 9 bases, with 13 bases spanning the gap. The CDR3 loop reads CASSSPLPAEQFF. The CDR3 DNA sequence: TGTGCCAGCAGCTCTCCCCTACCCGCTGAGCAGTTCTTC.

The CDR3 DNA follows: TGTGCCAGCAGCCCGGGACAGTCGTCGGGTACGCAGTATTTT. Protein: CASSPGQSSGTQYF. The gene calls are TRBV5-4 and TRBJ2-3; 7 bases fit TRBD1. This CDR3 region has 14 residues. V gave up 4 bases and J gave up 8 bases; unmatched junction bases: 10. Germline CDR1 is SGHNT and CDR2 is YYREEE (reference sequence).

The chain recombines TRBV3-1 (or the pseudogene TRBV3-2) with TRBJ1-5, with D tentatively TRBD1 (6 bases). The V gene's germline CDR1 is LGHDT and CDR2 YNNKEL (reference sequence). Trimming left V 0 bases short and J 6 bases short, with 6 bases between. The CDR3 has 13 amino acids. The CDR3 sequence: CASSQEGGQPQHF. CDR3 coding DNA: TGTGCCAGCAGCCAAGAAGGGGGTCAGCCCCAGCATTTT.

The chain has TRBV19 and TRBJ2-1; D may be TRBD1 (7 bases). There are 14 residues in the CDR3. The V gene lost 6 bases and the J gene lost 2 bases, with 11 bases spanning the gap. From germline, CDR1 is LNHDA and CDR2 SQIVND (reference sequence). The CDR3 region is CASREGATYNEQFF. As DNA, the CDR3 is TGTGCCAGTAGGGAGGGGGCTACCTACAATGAGCAGTTCTTC.

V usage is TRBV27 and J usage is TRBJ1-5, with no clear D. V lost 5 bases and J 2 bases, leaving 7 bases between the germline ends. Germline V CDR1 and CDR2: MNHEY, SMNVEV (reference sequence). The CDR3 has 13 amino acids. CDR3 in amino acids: CASSPYRNQPQHF. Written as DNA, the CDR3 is TGTGCCAGCAGTCCGTATCGCAATCAGCCCCAGCATTTT.

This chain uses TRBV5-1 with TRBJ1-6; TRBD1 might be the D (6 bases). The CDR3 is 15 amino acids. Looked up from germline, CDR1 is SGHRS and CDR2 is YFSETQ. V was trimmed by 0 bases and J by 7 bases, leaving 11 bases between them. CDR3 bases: TGCGCCAGCAGCTTGGAGACCACAGGGAATTCACCCCTCCACTTT. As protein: CASSLETTGNSPLHF.

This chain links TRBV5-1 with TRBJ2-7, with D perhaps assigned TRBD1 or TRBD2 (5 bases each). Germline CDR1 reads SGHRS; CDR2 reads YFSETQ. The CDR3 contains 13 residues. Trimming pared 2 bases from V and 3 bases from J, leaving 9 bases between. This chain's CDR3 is CASSFGTVYEQYF. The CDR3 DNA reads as TGCGCCAGCAGCTTTGGGACGGTCTACGAGCAGTACTTC.

CDR3 in DNA: TGTGCCTGGGCGACCCCCGGGACAGTTAATCAGCCCCAGCATTTT. As protein: CAWATPGTVNQPQHF. This chain joins TRBV30 and TRBJ1-5; 7 bases map to TRBD1. Germline V CDR1 and CDR2: GTSNPN, SVGIG (reference sequence). V shed 5 bases, J shed 4 bases, and the junction held 11 bases outside the gene matches. This CDR3 is 15 amino acids long. Using reference TRBV30 and TRBJ1-5 for the parts outside the CDR3, the full variable domain is SQTIHQWPATLVQPVGSPLSLECTVEGTSNPNLYWYRQAAGRGLQLLFYSVGIGQISSEVPQNLSASRPQDRQFILSSKKLLLSDSGFYLCAWATPGTVNQPQHFGDGTRLSIL.

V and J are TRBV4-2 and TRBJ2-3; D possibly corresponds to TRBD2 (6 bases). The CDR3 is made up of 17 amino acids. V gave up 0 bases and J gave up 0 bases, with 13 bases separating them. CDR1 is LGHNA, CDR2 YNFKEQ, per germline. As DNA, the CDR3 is TGTGCCAGCAGCCAAGATCCTGCGGGGCTAAGCACAGATACGCAGTATTTT. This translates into CASSQDPAGLSTDTQYF.

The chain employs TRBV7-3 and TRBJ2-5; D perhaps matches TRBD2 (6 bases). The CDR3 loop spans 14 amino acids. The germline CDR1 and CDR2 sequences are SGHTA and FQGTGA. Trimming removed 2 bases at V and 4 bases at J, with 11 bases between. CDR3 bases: TGTGCCAGCAGCTTATCGGCGGGGCGAGAGACCCAGTACTTC. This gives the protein CASSLSAGRETQYF.

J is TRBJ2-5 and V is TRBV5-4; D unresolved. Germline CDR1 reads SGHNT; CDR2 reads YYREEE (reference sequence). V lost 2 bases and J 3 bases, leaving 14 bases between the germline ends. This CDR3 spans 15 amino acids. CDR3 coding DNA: TGTGCCAGCAGCTTCCGGGCCCCTGCCAAAGAGACCCAGTACTTC. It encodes CASSFRAPAKETQYF.

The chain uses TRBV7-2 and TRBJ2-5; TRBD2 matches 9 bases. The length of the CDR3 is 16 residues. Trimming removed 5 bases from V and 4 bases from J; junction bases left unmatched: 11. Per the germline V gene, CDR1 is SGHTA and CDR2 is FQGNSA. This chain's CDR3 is CASSGNKRGAAETQYF. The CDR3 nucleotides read TGTGCCAGCAGCGGAAATAAGCGGGGGGCCGCAGAGACCCAGTACTTC.

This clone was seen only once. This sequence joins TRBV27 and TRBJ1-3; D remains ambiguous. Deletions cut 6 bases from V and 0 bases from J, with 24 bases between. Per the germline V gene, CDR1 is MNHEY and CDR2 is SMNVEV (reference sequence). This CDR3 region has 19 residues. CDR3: CASRPSVLGGRYSGNTIYF. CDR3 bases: TGTGCCAGCAGACCAAGCGTATTGGGTGGTCGATACTCTGGAAACACCATATATTTT.

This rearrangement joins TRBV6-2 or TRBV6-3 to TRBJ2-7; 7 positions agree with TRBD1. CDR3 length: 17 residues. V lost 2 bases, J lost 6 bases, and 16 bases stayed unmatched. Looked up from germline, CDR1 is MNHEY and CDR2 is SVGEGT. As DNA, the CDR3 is TGTGCCAGCAGTTACCCGACATGGGACAGAATCTTCCTCGAGCAGTACTTC. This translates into CASSYPTWDRIFLEQYF.

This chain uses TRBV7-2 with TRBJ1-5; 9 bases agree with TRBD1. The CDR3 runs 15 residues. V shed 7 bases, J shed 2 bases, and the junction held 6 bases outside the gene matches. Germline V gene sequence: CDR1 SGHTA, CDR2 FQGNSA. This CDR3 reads CASMLTGGRNQPQHF. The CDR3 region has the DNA TGTGCCAGCATGCTTACAGGGGGCCGCAATCAGCCCCAGCATTTT. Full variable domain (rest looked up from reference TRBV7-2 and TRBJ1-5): GAGVSQSPSNKVTEKGKDVELRCDPISGHTALYWYRQSLGQGLEFLIYFQGNSAPDKSGLPSDRFSAERTGGSVSTLTIQRTQQEDSAVYLCASMLTGGRNQPQHFGDGTRLSIL.

The CDR3 DNA sequence: TGTGCCAGCAGAGAACCGGGACAGGGGGCGAATTCACCCCTCCACTTT. Encoded protein: CASREPGQGANSPLHF. This chain joins TRBV27 and TRBJ1-6, with 12 bases identical to TRBD1. V lost 6 bases and J lost 7; bases outside the gene matches: 7. This CDR3 spans 16 amino acids. Germline-derived CDR1 and CDR2 are MNHEY and SMNVEV (reference sequence).

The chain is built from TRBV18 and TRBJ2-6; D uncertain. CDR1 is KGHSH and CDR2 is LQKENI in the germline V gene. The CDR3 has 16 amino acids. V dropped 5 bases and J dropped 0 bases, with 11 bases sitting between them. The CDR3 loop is CASSTIGISGANVLTF. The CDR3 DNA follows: TGTGCCAGCTCAACTATCGGCATCTCTGGGGCCAACGTCCTGACTTTC.

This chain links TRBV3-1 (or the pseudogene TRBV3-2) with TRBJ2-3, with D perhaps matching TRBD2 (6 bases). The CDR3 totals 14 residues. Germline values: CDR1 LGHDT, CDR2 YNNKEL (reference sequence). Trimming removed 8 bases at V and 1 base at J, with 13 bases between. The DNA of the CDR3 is TGTGCCAGCCGAAAAACGGGGGGCACAGATACGCAGTATTTT. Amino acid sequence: CASRKTGGTDTQYF.

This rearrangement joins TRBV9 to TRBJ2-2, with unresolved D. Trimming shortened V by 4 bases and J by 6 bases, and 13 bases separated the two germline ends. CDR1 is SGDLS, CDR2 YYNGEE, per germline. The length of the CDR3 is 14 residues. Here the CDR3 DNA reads TGTGCCAGCAGCACCACAAAGGACCCCGGGGAGCTGTTTTTT. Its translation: CASSTTKDPGELFF.

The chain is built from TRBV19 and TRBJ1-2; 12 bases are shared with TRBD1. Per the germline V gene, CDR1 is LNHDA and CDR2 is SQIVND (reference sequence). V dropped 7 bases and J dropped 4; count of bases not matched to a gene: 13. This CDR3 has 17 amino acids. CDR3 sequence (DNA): TGTGCCAGTAAAGAAGGGACAGGGGGCCAATCGGGCTATGGCTACACCTTC. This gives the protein CASKEGTGGQSGYGYTF.

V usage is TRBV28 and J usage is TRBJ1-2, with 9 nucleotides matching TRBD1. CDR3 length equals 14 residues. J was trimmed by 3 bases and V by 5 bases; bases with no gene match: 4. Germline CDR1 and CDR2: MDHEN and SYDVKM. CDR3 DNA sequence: TGTGCCAGCAGTCGGAGGGACAGGGACTATGGCTACACCTTC. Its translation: CASSRRDRDYGYTF.

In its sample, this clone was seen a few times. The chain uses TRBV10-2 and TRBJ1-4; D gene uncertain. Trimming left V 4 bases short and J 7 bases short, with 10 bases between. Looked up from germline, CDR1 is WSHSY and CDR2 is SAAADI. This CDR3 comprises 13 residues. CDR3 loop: CASSVGFSEKLFF. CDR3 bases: TGCGCCAGCAGTGTAGGGTTTAGTGAAAAACTGTTTTTT.

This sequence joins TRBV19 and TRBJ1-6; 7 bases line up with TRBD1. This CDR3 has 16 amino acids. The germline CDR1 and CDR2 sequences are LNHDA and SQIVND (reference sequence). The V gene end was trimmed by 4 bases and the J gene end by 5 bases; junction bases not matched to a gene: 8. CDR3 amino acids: CASSTHRGTDNSPLHF. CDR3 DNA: TGTGCCAGTAGTACTCACCGCGGGACAGATAATTCACCCCTCCACTTT.

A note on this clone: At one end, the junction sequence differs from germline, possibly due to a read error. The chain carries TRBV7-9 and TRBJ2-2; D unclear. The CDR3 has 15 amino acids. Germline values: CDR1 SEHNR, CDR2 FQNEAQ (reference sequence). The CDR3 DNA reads TGTGCCAGCAGCTTTCCACGCCTGAACAGCGGGGAGCTGTTTTTT. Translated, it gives CASSFPRLNSGELFF.

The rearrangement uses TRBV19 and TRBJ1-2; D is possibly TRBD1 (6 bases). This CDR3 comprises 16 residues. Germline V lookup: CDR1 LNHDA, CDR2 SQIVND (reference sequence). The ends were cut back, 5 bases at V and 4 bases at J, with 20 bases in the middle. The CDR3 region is CASSPLGQGNTYGYTF. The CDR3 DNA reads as TGTGCCAGTAGTCCCCTCGGGCAGGGGAACACCTATGGCTACACCTTC. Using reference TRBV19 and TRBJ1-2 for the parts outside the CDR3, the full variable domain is DGGITQSPKYLFRKEGQNVTLSCEQNLNHDAMYWYRQDPGQGLRLIYYSQIVNDFQKGDIAEGYSVSREKKESFPLTVTSAQKNPTAFYLCASSPLGQGNTYGYTFGSGTRLTVV.